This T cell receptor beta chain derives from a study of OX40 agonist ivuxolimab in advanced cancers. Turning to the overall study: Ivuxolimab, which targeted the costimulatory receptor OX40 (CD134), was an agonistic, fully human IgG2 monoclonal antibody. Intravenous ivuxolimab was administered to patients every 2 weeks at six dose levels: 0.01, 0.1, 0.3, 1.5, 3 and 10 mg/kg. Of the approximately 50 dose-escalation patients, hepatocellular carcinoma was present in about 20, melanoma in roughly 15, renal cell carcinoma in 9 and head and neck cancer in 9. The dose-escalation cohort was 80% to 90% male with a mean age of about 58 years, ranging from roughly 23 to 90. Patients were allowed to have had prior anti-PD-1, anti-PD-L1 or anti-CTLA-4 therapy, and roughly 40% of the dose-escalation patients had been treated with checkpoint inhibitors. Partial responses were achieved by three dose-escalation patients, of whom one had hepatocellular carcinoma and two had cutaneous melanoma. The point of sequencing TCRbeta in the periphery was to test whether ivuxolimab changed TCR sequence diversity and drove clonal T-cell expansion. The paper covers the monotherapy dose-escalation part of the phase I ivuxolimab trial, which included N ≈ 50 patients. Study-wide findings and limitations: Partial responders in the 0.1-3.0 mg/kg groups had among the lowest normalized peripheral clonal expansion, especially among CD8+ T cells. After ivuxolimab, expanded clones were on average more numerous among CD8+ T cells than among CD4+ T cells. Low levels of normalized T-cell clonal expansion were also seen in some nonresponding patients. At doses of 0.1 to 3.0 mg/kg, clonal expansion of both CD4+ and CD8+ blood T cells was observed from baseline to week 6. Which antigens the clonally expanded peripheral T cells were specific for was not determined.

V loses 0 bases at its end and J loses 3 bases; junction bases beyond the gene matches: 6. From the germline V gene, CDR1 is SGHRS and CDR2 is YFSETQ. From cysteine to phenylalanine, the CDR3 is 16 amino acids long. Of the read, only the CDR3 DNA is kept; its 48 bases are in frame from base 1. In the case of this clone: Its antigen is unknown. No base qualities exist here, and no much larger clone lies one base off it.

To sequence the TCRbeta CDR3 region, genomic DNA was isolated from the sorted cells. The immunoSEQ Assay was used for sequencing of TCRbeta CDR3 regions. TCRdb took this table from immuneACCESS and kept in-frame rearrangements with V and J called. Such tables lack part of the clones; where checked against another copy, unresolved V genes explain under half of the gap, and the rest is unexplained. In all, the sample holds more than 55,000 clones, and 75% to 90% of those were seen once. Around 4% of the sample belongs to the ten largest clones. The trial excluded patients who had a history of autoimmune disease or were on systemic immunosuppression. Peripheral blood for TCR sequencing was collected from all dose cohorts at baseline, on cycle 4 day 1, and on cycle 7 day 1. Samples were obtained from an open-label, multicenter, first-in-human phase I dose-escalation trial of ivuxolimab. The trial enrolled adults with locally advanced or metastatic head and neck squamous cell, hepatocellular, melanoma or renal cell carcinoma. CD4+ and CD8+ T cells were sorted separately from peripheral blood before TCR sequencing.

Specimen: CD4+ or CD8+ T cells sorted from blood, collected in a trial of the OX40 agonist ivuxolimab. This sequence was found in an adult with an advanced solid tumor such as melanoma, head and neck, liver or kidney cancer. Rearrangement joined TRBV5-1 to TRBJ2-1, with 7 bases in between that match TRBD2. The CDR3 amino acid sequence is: CASSLGSGDHYNEQFF. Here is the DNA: TGCGCCAGCAGCTTGGGAAGCGGGGACCACTACAATGAGCAGTTCTTC.